Following are 32 T cell receptor beta chains from one sample sequenced in a study of CXCR3-negative and CXCR3-positive naive CD8 T cells. Via 5' RACE with UMI labels, TRB cDNA libraries were prepared. With the 5' RACE reads reprocessed, TCRdb shows one record per CDR3 protein and no DNA. Here the sample table reports tens of thousands of distinct CDR3 sequences. The specimen was memory CD8+ T cells from blood. Receptors were obtained from a human donor in good health. Some clones in this sample may be carry-over from other donors' samples.

The CDR3 here is CASSLAQHEQFF. V is TRBV5-1 and J is TRBJ2-1. Germline V gene lookup returns CDR1 SGHRS and CDR2 YFSETQ. The CDR3 extends over 12 amino acids.

The chain combines TRBV11-2 with TRBJ2-3; the D gene TCRdb calls, TRBD2, cannot be checked with no DNA. The CDR3 has 16 amino acids. Germline CDR1 is SGHAT and CDR2 is FQNNGV. CDR3 region: CASSLASGGPTDTQYF.

This chain connects TRBV20-1 to TRBJ1-5; TCRdb's assignment of TRBD1 cannot be checked, as there is no DNA. The CDR3 covers 13 residues. Germline V gene lookup returns CDR1 DFQATT and CDR2 SNEGSKA (reference sequence). CDR3 sequence reads: CSAHTREYSPQHF.

The chain uses TRBV7-3 and TRBJ2-7; there is no DNA to check the TCRdb D call of TRBD2. CDR3 size: 14 residues. The germline CDR1 and CDR2 sequences are SGHTA and FQGTGA. This CDR3 reads CASSLSGGAYEQYF.

The chain joins TRBV7-9 to TRBJ2-1; with no DNA, the TCRdb D assignment of TRBD2 cannot be verified. Looked up from germline, CDR1 is SEHNR and CDR2 is FQNEAQ (reference sequence). This CDR3 region has 21 residues. The CDR3 loop reads CASSPSGPGRGALSPYGEQFF.

The chain is built from TRBV23-1 and TRBJ2-5; there is no DNA to check the TCRdb D call of TRBD1. TRBV23-1 is placed among ORFs of uncertain function. The CDR3 length is 15 residues. CDR3 sequence: CASRLRGLSQETQYF.

The chain combines TRBV11-2 with TRBJ2-7; TCRdb returns TRBD1, unconfirmable since there is no DNA. This CDR3 contains 14 residues. In germline, CDR1 is SGHAT, CDR2 FQNNGV. The CDR3 loop reads CASSLDQGYYEQYF.

This chain uses TRBV12-3 or TRBV12-4 with TRBJ2-1; TCRdb picks TRBD1, but there is no DNA to check that call. The CDR3 is 14 amino acids. The CDR3 region is CASSLWTANNEQFF.

The chain employs TRBV25-1 and TRBJ1-2; the D call from TCRdb, TRBD1, cannot be confirmed without DNA. Germline V CDR1 and CDR2: MGHDK, SYGVNS. The CDR3 spans 17 residues. The CDR3 reads CASSEGTGGILNYGYTF.

The gene calls are TRBV9 and TRBJ1-1; TCRdb selects TRBD1, and the lack of DNA leaves this call unchecked. Looked up from germline, CDR1 is SGDLS and CDR2 is YYNGEE. The CDR3 is made up of 17 amino acids. CDR3 sequence reads: CASSVGTGGGLNTEAFF.

This chain joins TRBV5-6 and TRBJ2-3; TCRdb's D call, TRBD1, is unchecked because there is no DNA. This CDR3 has 16 residues. Germline-derived CDR1 and CDR2 are SGHDT and YYEEEE. CDR3: CASSLGTGVSTDTQYF.

The chain combines TRBV7-9 with TRBJ2-7; TCRdb indicates TRBD1, and absent DNA this call remains unverified. In germline, CDR1 is SEHNR, CDR2 FQNEAQ (reference sequence). CDR3 size: 14 residues. The CDR3 region is CASSPRDGPYEQYF.

The gene calls are TRBV6-1 and TRBJ2-5. CDR3 length: 13 residues. Germline CDR1 reads MNHNS; CDR2 reads SASEGT. This chain's CDR3 is CASSDAPQEAQYF.

The chain uses TRBV29-1 and TRBJ2-7. Germline CDR1 SQVTM, CDR2 ANQGSEA. The CDR3 consists of 12 residues. CDR3 in amino acids: CSVADEAYEQYF.

This sequence joins TRBV9 and TRBJ1-3; without DNA, the TCRdb call of TRBD1 cannot be checked. Looked up from germline, CDR1 is SGDLS and CDR2 is YYNGEE. The CDR3 contains 12 residues. CDR3: CASSVDEGTIYF.

The gene calls are TRBV10-3 and TRBJ1-1; without DNA, the TCRdb call of TRBD1 cannot be checked. CDR1 and CDR2 (germline): ENHRY, SYGVKD. The CDR3 runs to 15 residues. The CDR3: CAVRDPGYENTEAFF.

The chain employs TRBV29-1 and TRBJ1-2; TCRdb lists TRBD1, though no DNA is available to test this call. This CDR3 contains 12 residues. Per germline, CDR1 SQVTM and CDR2 ANQGSEA. This chain's CDR3 is CSAGQETYGYTF.

The chain is built from TRBV7-9 and TRBJ1-4; without DNA, the TCRdb call of TRBD1 cannot be checked. This CDR3 is 14 amino acids long. Germline values: CDR1 SEHNR, CDR2 FQNEAQ (reference sequence). The CDR3: CASSSDRAVEKLFF.

CDR3 sequence reads: CASERGDSYEQYF. The chain uses TRBV12-3 or TRBV12-4 and TRBJ2-7; the TRBD1 assignment by TCRdb is unverifiable without DNA. CDR3 length: 13 residues.

This chain connects TRBV6-5 to TRBJ2-6. The CDR3 runs to 16 residues. Germline V lookup: CDR1 MNHEY, CDR2 SVGAGI. The CDR3 loop is CASSYLGSSGANVLTF.

J is TRBJ2-3 and V is TRBV27; as DNA is missing, the TRBD1 call by TCRdb cannot be tested. This CDR3 has 15 residues. Germline values: CDR1 MNHEY, CDR2 SMNVEV (reference sequence). The CDR3: CASSFTGGAVDTQYF.

V usage is TRBV29-1 and J usage is TRBJ2-1; no DNA is available, so the TRBD1 call from TCRdb remains unchecked. The CDR3 contains 18 residues. The germline gives CDR1 SQVTM, CDR2 ANQGSEA. CDR3 protein: CSVEDPGQGFGSYNEQFF.

The chain joins TRBV21-1 to TRBJ2-7; TCRdb proposes TRBD2, but this gene call is untestable without DNA. TRBV21-1 is labeled a pseudogene. The CDR3 loop spans 15 amino acids. The CDR3 protein is CASSSQRGGQDEQYF.

The chain is built from TRBV6-1 and TRBJ2-7. CDR1 is MNHNS and CDR2 is SASEGT in the germline V gene. The CDR3 length is 15 residues. The CDR3 is CASSESSGGYYEQYF.

The rearrangement uses TRBV4-1 and TRBJ2-7; checking the TCRdb D call of TRBD1 is not possible without DNA. Germline assignment: CDR1 MGHRA and CDR2 YSYEKL. The CDR3 length is 14 residues. The CDR3 is CASSQGTGYDEQYF.

Judged by frequency, this clonotype is medium-sized. The V gene is TRBV6-4, the J gene TRBJ2-3; the D call of TRBD1 rests on TCRdb alone, since no DNA is present to check it. The germline V gene encodes CDR1 MRHNA and CDR2 SNTAGT. The CDR3 length is 16 residues. CDR3 amino acids: CASSDSSRGSTDTQYF.

The CDR3 loop reads CASGLYGRETQYF. V is TRBV12-5 and J is TRBJ2-4; TCRdb proposes TRBD2, but this gene call is untestable without DNA. The CDR3 runs to 13 residues. Germline V CDR1 and CDR2: LGHNT, FRNRAP.

J is TRBJ2-1 and V is TRBV4-3; the TRBD2 assignment by TCRdb is unverifiable without DNA. CDR3 length equals 18 residues. The germline gives CDR1 LGHNA, CDR2 YSLEER. The chain's CDR3 is CASSQDPLTSGGANEQFF.

The chain carries TRBV5-8 and TRBJ2-5; checking the TCRdb D call of TRBD1 is not possible without DNA. CDR1 and CDR2 (germline): SGHTS, YDEGEE. This CDR3 contains 14 residues. The CDR3 spells CASSSGHRGETQYF.

J is TRBJ2-7 and V is TRBV6-2 or TRBV6-3; absent DNA, TCRdb's TRBD2 call cannot be checked. The CDR3 is made up of 18 amino acids. Per the germline V gene, CDR1 is MNHEY and CDR2 is SVGEGT. The CDR3 loop is CASSYSMGTSGGSYEQYF.

V is TRBV28 and J is TRBJ1-5; with no DNA, the TCRdb D assignment of TRBD1 cannot be verified. Germline assignment: CDR1 MDHEN and CDR2 SYDVKM. The CDR3 is 13 residues long. The CDR3 here is CASGRGRNQPQHF.

J is TRBJ2-2 and V is TRBV29-1; with no DNA, the TCRdb D assignment of TRBD1 cannot be verified. Looked up from germline, CDR1 is SQVTM and CDR2 is ANQGSEA. The CDR3 totals 15 residues. Here the CDR3 reads CSVAGGDRNTGELFF.